The 28 T cell receptor beta chains below were found in one sample sequenced in a study of CD8 T cells in ankylosing spondylitis. Via MiXCR, TCRdb re-called the 5' RACE reads, giving one row per CDR3 protein. The data contain roughly 130,000 distinct CDR3 sequences, approximately 15% of them singletons. Sequencing was carried out using blood, either unsorted or a sorted T cell fraction (not recorded which). The receptor set was obtained from a female donor with ankylosing spondylitis or in good health (not recorded which).

The chain is built from TRBV6-5 and TRBJ2-3, with TRBD2 as a possible D gene (5 bases). Germline assignment: CDR1 MNHEY and CDR2 SVGAGI. Trimming took off 2 bases at V and 0 bases at J, with 9 bases between the two ends. This CDR3 has 15 residues. The CDR3 protein is CASSYGRASTDTQYF. The CDR3 coding sequence is TGTGCCAGCAGTTACGGGCGGGCTAGCACAGATACGCAGTATTTT.

There are a few counts of this clonotype. The chain recombines TRBV28 with TRBJ2-7, with D perhaps matching TRBD2 (6 bases). The CDR3 has 14 amino acids. Looked up from germline, CDR1 is MDHEN and CDR2 is SYDVKM. V was clipped by 7 bases and J by 0 bases, with 13 bases between them. CDR3 nucleotide sequence: TGTGCCAGCATTGATAGCGGAAGCTCCTACGAGCAGTACTTC. This translates into CASIDSGSSYEQYF.

This clonotype was seen many times. The genes are TRBV5-5 and TRBJ1-1; D is uncertain. This CDR3 has 12 amino acids. Trimming left V 1 base short and J 3 bases short, with 4 bases between. The germline V gene encodes CDR1 SGHKS and CDR2 YYEKEE (reference sequence). The CDR3 DNA sequence: TGTGCCAGCAGCTTGATTGACACTGAAGCTTTCTTT. Translated, it gives CASSLIDTEAFF.

This clonotype was seen a single time. This sequence may be a read error, since a much larger clone differs from it by one base. The CDR3 DNA is TGTGCCCGCAGGAGGAAGAGCTACGAGCAGTACTTC. This gives the protein CARRRKSYEQYF. The chain carries TRBV28 and TRBJ2-7; D may be TRBD2 (5 bases). CDR1 is MDHEN, CDR2 SYDVKM, per germline. CDR3 length: 12 residues.

This rearrangement joins TRBV12-3 or TRBV12-4 to TRBJ2-5; D not certain. The CDR3 is 19 amino acids. V gave up 2 bases and J gave up 0 bases, with 22 bases separating them. This CDR3 reads CASSLRVTFRTPYQETQYF. The CDR3 coding sequence is TGTGCCAGCAGTTTAAGAGTTACTTTCAGGACGCCGTACCAAGAGACCCAGTACTTC.

At least ten counts were recorded for this clonotype. V is TRBV5-1 and J is TRBJ1-5; D is unclear. Germline CDR1 is SGHRS and CDR2 is YFSETQ. The CDR3 totals 14 residues. V lost 0 bases to trimming and J lost 5 bases, with 9 bases between them. As DNA, the CDR3 is TGCGCCAGCAGCTTGGCGGGATCCGATCAGCCCCAGCATTTT. Translation: CASSLAGSDQPQHF.

The V call is TRBV7-8, the J call TRBJ2-7; unclear D gene. The CDR3 consists of 12 residues. CDR1 and CDR2 (germline): SGHVS, FQNEAQ. V was cut by 5 bases and J by 6 bases, with 11 bases left in between. The CDR3, as DNA: TGTGCCAGCAGCCTCGGCCAGCGCGAGCAGTACTTC. Its protein is CASSLGQREQYF.

This clonotype was picked up a small number of times. The CDR3 nucleotides are TGTGCCAGCAGCCCCGGGAGGTATAGCAATCAGCCCCAGCATTTT. It is translated as CASSPGRYSNQPQHF. V gene TRBV3-1 combines with J gene TRBJ1-5; D gene unclear. Looked up from germline, CDR1 is LGHDT and CDR2 is YNNKEL (reference sequence). The CDR3 has 15 residues. V gave up 4 bases and J gave up 0 bases, with 10 bases separating them.

The sample holds many counts of this clonotype. V and J are TRBV5-1 and TRBJ2-3; D perhaps matches TRBD1 (6 bases). The CDR3 loop spans 16 amino acids. Trimming pared 4 bases from V and 2 bases from J, leaving 17 bases between. CDR1 and CDR2 from the germline V gene are SGHRS and YFSETQ. The CDR3 spells CASSPGTSTDTDTQYF. The CDR3 DNA follows: TGCGCCAGCAGCCCTGGGACATCCACAGACACAGATACGCAGTATTTT.

The rearrangement links TRBV20-1 to TRBJ2-5; 7 bases are shared with TRBD1. V was clipped by 7 bases and J by 2 bases; unmatched bases: 13. Looked up from germline, CDR1 is DFQATT and CDR2 is SNEGSKA (reference sequence). The CDR3 covers 15 residues. Here the CDR3 reads CSGQSGTDIQETQYF. CDR3 nucleotide sequence: TGCAGTGGTCAATCCGGGACAGATATACAAGAGACCCAGTACTTC.

This clonotype came up many times. The gene calls are TRBV9 and TRBJ2-2; D remains unclear. V lost 0 bases and J lost 7, with 7 bases in between. The CDR3 extends over 13 amino acids. In germline, CDR1 is SGDLS, CDR2 YYNGEE. The CDR3 DNA reads as TGTGCCAGCAGCGTAGTTGTTGACGGGGAGCTGTTTTTT. This encodes CASSVVVDGELFF.

The sample holds a few counts of this clonotype. The gene calls are TRBV27 and TRBJ1-6; D not certain. CDR1 and CDR2 (germline): MNHEY, SMNVEV (reference sequence). The CDR3 is 13 residues long. The germline V and J ends were trimmed by 2 bases and 9 bases, with 8 bases remaining between them. CDR3 protein: CASSLVAGSPLHF. In nucleotides, the CDR3 is TGTGCCAGCAGTTTAGTAGCGGGTTCACCCCTCCACTTT.

Ten or more counts support this clonotype. The chain links TRBV20-1 to TRBJ2-1; TRBD1 agrees at 8 bases. The CDR3 has 16 amino acids. Looked up from germline, CDR1 is DFQATT and CDR2 is SNEGSKA (reference sequence). Losses at the gene ends were 7 bases for V and 4 bases for J; bases not matched to a gene: 15. CDR3 in amino acids: CSVLPGTGRGYNEQFF. As DNA, the CDR3 is TGCAGTGTCCTTCCCGGGACAGGCCGAGGGTACAATGAGCAGTTCTTC.

This clonotype was counted a few times. One junction end disagrees with the germline gene, perhaps due to a read error. The V and J genes are TRBV5-1 and TRBJ2-5; D is possibly TRBD2 (5 bases). The germline gives CDR1 SGHRS, CDR2 YFSETQ. The CDR3 consists of 15 residues. For the CDR3, the DNA is TGCGCCAGCAGCTTGGGTTCAGCGGACCAAGAGACCGAGTACTTC. It encodes CASSLGSADQETEYF.

Comment on this clonotype: Just one base apart from a much larger clone, this may be a read error. The CDR3 reads CASSRTRLDTNTDTQYF. The CDR3 DNA sequence: TGTGCCAGCAGTCGAACGAGGCTAGACACTAACACAGATACGCAGTATTTT. The chain links TRBV28 to TRBJ2-3; D call uncertain. The CDR3 covers 17 residues. Per the germline V gene, CDR1 is MDHEN and CDR2 is SYDVKM. V lost 5 bases to trimming and J lost 2 bases, with 20 bases between them.

This clonotype was detected a few times. The rearrangement joins TRBV28 to TRBJ2-7; 7 bases align to TRBD2. The CDR3 sequence is 14 residues long. The germline gives CDR1 MDHEN, CDR2 SYDVKM. Losses at the gene ends were 0 bases for V and 3 bases for J; bases not matched to a gene: 2. Here the CDR3 DNA reads TGTGCCAGCAGTTTATGGCGGGGGAACTACGAGCAGTACTTC. Translated, it gives CASSLWRGNYEQYF.

V usage is TRBV4-1 and J usage is TRBJ2-2, with D unclear. Trimming cost V 4 bases and J 5 bases, with 8 bases left between them. Germline values: CDR1 MGHRA, CDR2 YSYEKL. CDR3 size: 13 residues. CDR3 in amino acids: CASSPSITGELFF. The CDR3 DNA reads TGCGCCAGCAGCCCCTCGATAACCGGGGAGCTGTTTTTT.

Note on this clonotype: A much more abundant neighbour one base away suggests this may be a read error. CDR3 residues: CDSSATGTSGGSGQFF. The CDR3 coding sequence is TGTGACAGCAGTGCCACCGGGACTAGCGGGGGTAGCGGGCAGTTCTTC. The chain links TRBV12-3 or TRBV12-4 to TRBJ2-1; 14 nucleotides line up with TRBD2. CDR3 length: 16 amino acids.

V and J are TRBV12-3 or TRBV12-4 and TRBJ1-3, with D maybe TRBD1 (5 bases). The CDR3 has 15 amino acids. V dropped 3 bases and J dropped 5 bases, with 14 bases sitting between them. CDR3 amino acids: CASSFQGPRRNTIYF. The CDR3 DNA follows: TGTGCCAGCAGTTTCCAGGGACCCCGCAGAAACACCATATATTTT.

This chain's CDR3 is CASSRQGVEQYF. CDR3 bases: TGTGCCAGCAGCCGACAGGGAGTCGAGCAGTACTTC. The rearrangement uses TRBV12-3 or TRBV12-4 and TRBJ2-7, with TRBD1 matching over 7 bases. The CDR3 spans 12 residues. V shed 6 bases, J shed 6 bases, and the junction held 5 bases outside the gene matches.

A few counts support this clonotype. The chain combines TRBV27 with TRBJ2-1, with 12 positions matching TRBD2. The trim removed 4 bases at V and 9 bases at J, leaving 7 bases unmatched. Germline CDR1 and CDR2: MNHEY and SMNVEV (reference sequence). The CDR3 spans 15 residues. The CDR3 DNA follows: TGTGCCAGCAGTTATCGACTAGCGGGGGTTAGTGAGCAGTTCTTC. It codes for CASSYRLAGVSEQFF.

This clonotype was seen only a few times. This chain joins TRBV28 and TRBJ2-2; 8 nucleotides align to TRBD2. The CDR3 loop spans 16 amino acids. Per germline, CDR1 MDHEN and CDR2 SYDVKM. J gave up 0 bases and V 5 bases, and 5 bases lay outside the gene matches. The CDR3 DNA is TGTGCCAGCAGTCACAAACTAGCGGCGAACACCGGGGAGCTGTTTTTT. Amino acids: CASSHKLAANTGELFF.

The genes are TRBV12-3 or TRBV12-4 and TRBJ2-3; tentative D call: TRBD2 (6 bases). The CDR3 has 16 residues. Trimming pared 4 bases from V and 0 bases from J, leaving 14 bases between. CDR3 protein: CASSSGGIPSTDTQYF. Here the CDR3 DNA reads TGTGCCAGCAGTTCAGGAGGGATTCCTAGCACAGATACGCAGTATTTT.

This clonotype was seen at least ten times. The chain combines TRBV3-1 with TRBJ2-3; D call uncertain. The CDR3 consists of 16 residues. With 6 bases removed from V and 1 base from J, the gap between germline ends came to 17 bases. From germline, CDR1 is LGHDT and CDR2 YNNKEL (reference sequence). In DNA form, the CDR3 reads TGTGCCAGCAGTGACCGTCCGAGCGCTGGCACAGATACGCAGTATTTT. Translating it yields CASSDRPSAGTDTQYF.

V usage is TRBV6-1 and J usage is TRBJ2-2, with D perhaps TRBD1 (6 bases). Looked up from germline, CDR1 is MNHNS and CDR2 is SASEGT. The V and J ends lost 5 bases and 5 bases respectively, with 9 bases between them. The CDR3 has 13 residues. CDR3 amino acids: CASSTTGTGELFF. The CDR3 DNA reads TGTGCCAGCAGTACCACAGGGACCGGGGAGCTGTTTTTT.

This clonotype has at least ten counts. The chain has TRBV6-1 and TRBJ1-1, with D unclear. In germline, CDR1 is MNHNS, CDR2 SASEGT. This CDR3 contains 14 residues. Trimming left V 6 bases short and J 4 bases short, with 15 bases between. The CDR3 bases are TGTGCCAGCAGCTTCCAGAGCCGGGGCACTGAAGCTTTCTTT. Translated: CASSFQSRGTEAFF.

This clonotype was found a few times. The J gene is TRBJ2-7, the V gene TRBV7-8, with 7 bases matching TRBD2. This CDR3 contains 13 residues. After removal of 6 bases from V and 2 bases from J, the junction contained 4 bases not matched to a gene. Looked up from germline, CDR1 is SGHVS and CDR2 is FQNEAQ. This CDR3 reads CASRLAMAYEQYF. The CDR3 nucleotides read TGTGCCAGCAGACTAGCGATGGCCTACGAGCAGTACTTC.

A few counts support this clonotype. The chain recombines TRBV14 with TRBJ1-1, with TRBD1 as a possible D gene (6 bases). Trimming stripped 0 bases from V and 11 bases from J, with 16 bases between. This CDR3 has 14 amino acids. Germline V gene data show CDR1 as SGHDN and CDR2 as FVKESK. Written as DNA, the CDR3 is TGTGCCAGCAGCCAAGACGTTCCGCAGGGGCAGGCTTTCTTT. Amino acids: CASSQDVPQGQAFF. Full variable domain (outside the CDR3, taken from reference TRBV14 and TRBJ1-1): EAGVTQFPSHSVIEKGQTVTLRCDPISGHDNLYWYRRVMGKEIKFLLHFVKESKQDESGMPNNRFLAERTGGTYSTLKVQPAELEDSGVYFCASSQDVPQGQAFFGQGTRLTVV.